This paragraph reports one TCR beta chain. Its antigen is undetermined. This entry belongs to a study of CD8+CD57+ T cells in acquired aplastic anemia. Study at large: Sorted cells (CD4+ and CD8+) yielded DNA amounts that averaged about 2.9 ug.

This CDR3 has 13 residues. Trimming cost V 3 bases and J 0 bases, with 8 bases left between them. CDR1 is DFQATT and CDR2 is SNEGSKA in the germline V gene (reference sequence). Study conclusions and caveats: Patients showed no significant difference from controls in CD8+ Simpson's diversity. The number of CD8+ CDR3 sequences shared by patients and controls was twenty-nine.

CDR3 and TCR beta VDJ profiling relied on a genomic DNA template. One entry per CDR3 protein, called by TCRdb with MiXCR from the reads. The data show under 200,000 distinct CDR3 sequences, roughly half seen once. Patients included in sequencing had previously demonstrated CD8+CD57+ cell expansion by flow cytometry. Severe acquired aplastic anemia was diagnosed in all patients. Sequences were obtained from sorted CD4+, CD8+, or CD8+CD57+ T cells (not recorded which) from PBMCs. The chain recombines TRBV20-1 with TRBJ1-2, with D tentatively TRBD1 (5 bases). The clonotype comes from a human donor with aplastic anemia. CDR3 sequence reads: CSASRDTNYGYTF. The CDR3 DNA reads TGCAGTGCTAGCAGGGATACTAACTATGGCTACACCTTC.